This record concerns one TCR beta chain sequence. All enrollees were about 18 to 90 years old and from fewer than 30 US areas. Recovered participants had two consecutive negative NP/OP PCR tests, healthcare professional clearance, or symptom resolution. Some clones are missing from TCRdb's copy, which holds only in-frame ones; the method was immunoSEQ multiplex PCR. The profile covers approximately 300,000 clones, with about 90% appearing a single time and approximately 5.2% taken by the ten largest. Germline CDR1 reads SGHTA; CDR2 reads FQGNSA. The trim removed 5 bases at V and 8 bases at J, leaving 16 bases unmatched. The CDR3 has 16 residues. The data were obtained in a study of blood T cell repertoires in COVID-19. Looking at the study overall: Nucleic acid was either cDNA or gDNA, and it came from T cells, B-cell-depleted T cells, or PBMCs.

Sequencing was performed on PBMCs or T cells enriched from blood (not recorded which). This receptor was identified in a woman between 25 and 40 years old who had recovered from COVID-19. V is TRBV7-2 and J is TRBJ2-3; TRBD1 matches 7 bases. CDR3 in DNA: TGTGCCAGCAGCAACAGACAGGGTCGGGGCGAGGGTACGCAGTATTTT. This encodes CASSNRQGRGEGTQYF.